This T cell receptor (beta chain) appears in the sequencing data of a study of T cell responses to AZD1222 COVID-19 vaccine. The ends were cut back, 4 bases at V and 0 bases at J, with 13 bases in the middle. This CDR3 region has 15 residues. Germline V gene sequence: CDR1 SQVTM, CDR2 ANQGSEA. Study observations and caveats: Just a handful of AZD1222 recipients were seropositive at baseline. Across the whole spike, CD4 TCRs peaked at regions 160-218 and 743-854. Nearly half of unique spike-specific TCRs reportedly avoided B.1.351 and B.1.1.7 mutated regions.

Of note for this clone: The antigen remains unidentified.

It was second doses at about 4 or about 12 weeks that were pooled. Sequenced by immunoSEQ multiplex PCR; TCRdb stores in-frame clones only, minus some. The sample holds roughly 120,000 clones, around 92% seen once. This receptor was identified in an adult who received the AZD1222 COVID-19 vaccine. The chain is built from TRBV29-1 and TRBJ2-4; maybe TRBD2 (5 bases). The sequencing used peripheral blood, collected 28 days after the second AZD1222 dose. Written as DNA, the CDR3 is TGCAGCGTTGGTTTTGGAGGACTAGCCAAAAACATTCAGTACTTC. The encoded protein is CSVGFGGLAKNIQYF.